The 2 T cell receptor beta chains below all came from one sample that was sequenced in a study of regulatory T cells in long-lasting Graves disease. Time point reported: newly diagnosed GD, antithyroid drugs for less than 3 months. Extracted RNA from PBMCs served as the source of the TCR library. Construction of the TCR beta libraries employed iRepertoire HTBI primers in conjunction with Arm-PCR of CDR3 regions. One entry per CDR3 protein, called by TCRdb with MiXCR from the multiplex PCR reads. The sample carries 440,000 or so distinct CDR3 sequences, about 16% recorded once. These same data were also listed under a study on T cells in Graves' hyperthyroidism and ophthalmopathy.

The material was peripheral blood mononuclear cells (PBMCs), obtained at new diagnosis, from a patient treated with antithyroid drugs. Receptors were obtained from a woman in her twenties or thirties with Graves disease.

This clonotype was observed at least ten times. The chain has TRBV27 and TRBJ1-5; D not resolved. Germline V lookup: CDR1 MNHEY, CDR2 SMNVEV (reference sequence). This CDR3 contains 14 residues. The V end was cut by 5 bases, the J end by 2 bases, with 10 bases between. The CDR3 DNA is TGTGCCAGCAGTCCCCAGGTGGGCAATCAGCCCCAGCATTTT. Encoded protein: CASSPQVGNQPQHF.

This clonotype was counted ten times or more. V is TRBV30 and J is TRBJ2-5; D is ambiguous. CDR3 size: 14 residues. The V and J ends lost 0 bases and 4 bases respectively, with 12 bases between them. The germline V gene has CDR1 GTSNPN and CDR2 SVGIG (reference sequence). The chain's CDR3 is CAWSVGHMGETQYF. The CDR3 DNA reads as TGTGCCTGGAGTGTAGGGCATATGGGAGAGACCCAGTACTTC.